One sample yielded the 6 T cell receptor beta chains listed below, sequenced in a study of OX40 agonist ivuxolimab in advanced cancers. The table came from immunoSEQ multiplex PCR; TCRdb's copy has only in-frame clones and leaves some out. This sample yields 34,000 or so clones, of which approximately 87% are seen a single time; approximately 33% belongs to the top ten. The source material was CD4+ or CD8+ T cells sorted from blood, sampled in a trial of the OX40 agonist ivuxolimab. The receptors stem from an adult with an advanced solid tumor such as melanoma, head and neck, liver or kidney cancer.

This rearrangement joins TRBV25-1 to TRBJ2-1; D not certain. Trimming pared 4 bases from V and 3 bases from J, leaving 1 base between. This CDR3 has 11 residues. The germline V gene encodes CDR1 MGHDK and CDR2 SYGVNS. The CDR3 region has the DNA TGTGCCAGCAGTGTCTACAATGAGCAGTTCTTC. Translation: CASSVYNEQFF.

This rearrangement joins TRBV7-8 to TRBJ1-5; weak D call: TRBD1 (5 bases). The V gene lost 11 bases and the J gene lost 5 bases, with 16 bases spanning the gap. The CDR3 consists of 13 residues. CDR1 and CDR2 (germline): SGHVS, FQNEAQ. This chain's CDR3 is CAESRDLYQPQHF. CDR3 in DNA: TGTGCCGAATCTCGGGACCTGTATCAGCCCCAGCATTTT.

This clone appeared once. The chain has TRBV4-1 and TRBJ2-7; perhaps TRBD2 as D (6 bases). The germline CDR1 and CDR2 sequences are MGHRA and YSYEKL. The CDR3 spans 13 residues. Between the trimmed V and J ends, which lost 0 bases and 7 bases, there was a span of 10 bases. This CDR3 reads CASSQDHGSEQYF. CDR3 DNA sequence: TGCGCCAGCAGCCAAGATCACGGGAGTGAGCAGTACTTC.

The rearrangement links TRBV13 to TRBJ2-1, with 11 bases identical to TRBD2. CDR1 PRHDT and CDR2 FYEKMQ come from the germline V gene (reference sequence). The junction had 5 bases not matched to a gene; V was cut back by 5 bases and J by 5 bases. The CDR3 is 15 amino acids. The CDR3 region has the DNA TGTGCCAGCAGCGGTAGCGGGGGGGCGGACAATGAGCAGTTCTTC. Protein sequence: CASSGSGGADNEQFF.

The chain carries TRBV19 and TRBJ1-5; tentative D call: TRBD1 (6 bases). V was trimmed by 2 bases and J by 3 bases, leaving 20 bases between them. The CDR3 covers 18 residues. Germline V lookup: CDR1 LNHDA, CDR2 SQIVND (reference sequence). The CDR3 nucleotides read TGTGCCAGTAGTATAATCGAGGGGGGGCAGGTGTTCAATCAGCCCCAGCATTTT. This translates into CASSIIEGGQVFNQPQHF.

The gene calls are TRBV5-6 and TRBJ2-1; the match to TRBD2 covers 8 bases. V was pared by 4 bases and J by 15 bases, with 6 bases of the junction left unmatched. The CDR3 spans 11 residues. Germline V CDR1 and CDR2: SGHDT, YYEEEE. The CDR3 reads CASSAGGVLFF. As DNA, the CDR3 is TGTGCCAGCAGCGCGGGGGGAGTGCTGTTCTTC. Filled out from reference TRBV5-6 and TRBJ2-1, the complete variable domain reads DAGVTQSPTHLIKTRGQQVTLRCSPKSGHDTVSWYQQALGQGPQFIFQYYEEEERQRGNFPDRFSGHQFPNYSSELNVNALLLGDSALYLCASSAGGVLFFGPGTRLTVL.